The sequence of this TCR beta chain was determined in a study of blood T cell repertoires in COVID-19. Study at large: Samples of COVID-19 (acute and convalescent) were obtained from the United States, Italy and Spain.

Per the authors' pipeline: For nucleated cells, counts were estimated from reference gene primer amplification. Sequencing used immunoSEQ multiplex PCR; TCRdb keeps in-frame clones, though not all of them. V and J calls and clone size follow that table, whereas D and trimming were derived from the DNA. The table shows approximately 180,000 clones, with 70% to 90% occurring only once. This receptor was obtained from a man aged 55-75 years with active or convalescent COVID-19. Sequencing was carried out using peripheral blood.

This chain's CDR3 is CASSTGLASNEQFF. The CDR3 DNA reads as TGCGCCAGCAGCACCGGCTTAGCCAGCAATGAGCAGTTCTTC. The chain combines TRBV5-1 with TRBJ2-1; the D is unclear. V lost 4 bases to trimming and J lost 6 bases, with 14 bases between them. CDR1 is SGHRS and CDR2 is YFSETQ in the germline V gene. The CDR3 consists of 14 residues.